This T cell receptor beta chain derives from a study of blood T cell repertoires in COVID-19. On the study more broadly: The origin of the acute and convalescent COVID-19 samples was the United States, Italy and Spain.

The method was immunoSEQ multiplex PCR; TCRdb's version includes in-frame clones alone and lacks a portion of them. Here the sample spans about 150,000 clones, around 84% being singletons. Germline V gene sequence: CDR1 LGHDT, CDR2 YNNKEL (reference sequence). CDR3 length: 15 amino acids. With V trimmed by 5 bases and J by 2 bases, 7 bases remained unmatched. The source of this sequence is a human donor in a cohort sampled during active COVID-19. The chain employs TRBV3-1 (or the pseudogene TRBV3-2) and TRBJ2-5, with 8 nucleotides matching TRBD1. Sequenced: peripheral blood. The CDR3 reads CASSYGQGGQETQYF. The CDR3, as DNA: TGTGCCAGCAGCTACGGACAGGGCGGGCAAGAGACCCAGTACTTC.